This T cell receptor beta chain was captured in a study of identical twins. Germline assignment: CDR1 LNHNV and CDR2 YYDKDF (reference sequence). The CDR3 contains 16 residues. Trimming took 1 base from V and 2 from J; bases not matched to a gene: 6. Note on this clonotype: What it recognizes is unknown.

Each CDR3 protein gets one entry after TCRdb re-called the 5' RACE reads with MiXCR. The data show a few hundred thousand distinct CDR3 sequences, with roughly 9.9% seen just once and 2.5% to 3.5% held by the top ten. Overall study results and limits: Possibly, invariant MAIT and iNKT cells partly confounded zero-insertion analyses.

This same sample was also part of a study on yellow fever vaccine responses in identical twins. That report adds: It has been reported that, in twins, the vaccine T cell response seemed partly convergent and partly personalized.

This chain uses TRBV15 with TRBJ2-3, with 7 bases aligning to TRBD2. This sequence originates from a woman aged 18-29 years in good health. Sequenced material: PBMCs. The CDR3 DNA is TGTGCCACCAGCAGAGTGTTGACTAGCCCCACAGATACGCAGTATTTT. It translates to CATSRVLTSPTDTQYF.